This T cell receptor beta chain was profiled in a study of cytomegalovirus exposure and HLA in healthy donors. Notes on the study in general: A link between a missense DCLRE1C variant and TCR beta V- and J-gene trimming emerged from a later analysis. Analyses of presence and absence presupposed an approximately uniform sequencing depth across donors. Among the sequence variants, a highly shared cluster was likely an artifact of sequencing. TCR beta V segments were, for the most part, productive about 87% or about 30% of the time in an earlier analysis.

Use of 60 Vbeta and 13 Jbeta primers characterized the PCR. Some clones are missing from TCRdb's copy, which holds only in-frame ones; the method was immunoSEQ multiplex PCR. In the table there are approximately 160,000 clones, more than 70% of which are singletons. Points on this clone: Its antigen is as yet unknown.

This TCR was recovered from a male donor in good health and CMV-seronegative. The source material was PBMCs.

The CDR3 is CASSDFSQSGNTIYF. Here the CDR3 DNA reads TGTGCCAGCAGTGACTTCTCACAATCTGGAAACACCATATATTTT. The chain has TRBV6-1 and TRBJ1-3; D is uncertain. The V end lost 3 bases, the J end lost 1 base, and 10 bases lay between the germline ends. The CDR3 has 15 residues. The germline gives CDR1 MNHNS, CDR2 SASEGT.